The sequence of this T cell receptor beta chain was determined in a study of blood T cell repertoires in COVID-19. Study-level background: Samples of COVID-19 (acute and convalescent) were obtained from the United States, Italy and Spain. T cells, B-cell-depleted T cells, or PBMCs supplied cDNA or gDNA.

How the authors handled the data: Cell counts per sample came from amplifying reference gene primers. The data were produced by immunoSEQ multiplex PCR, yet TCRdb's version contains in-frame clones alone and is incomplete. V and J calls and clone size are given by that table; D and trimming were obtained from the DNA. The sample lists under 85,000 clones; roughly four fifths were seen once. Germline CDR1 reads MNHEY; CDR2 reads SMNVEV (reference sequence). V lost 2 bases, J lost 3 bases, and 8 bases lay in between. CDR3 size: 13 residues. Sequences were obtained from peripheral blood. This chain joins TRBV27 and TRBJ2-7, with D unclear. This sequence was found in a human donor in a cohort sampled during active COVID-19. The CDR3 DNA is TGTGCCAGCAGTTTACGGCAGGACTACGAGCAGTACTTC. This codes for CASSLRQDYEQYF.